The subject of this entry is one TCR beta chain. Enrolled during active infection, Seattle patients were then followed longitudinally. This entry belongs to a study of blood T cell repertoires in COVID-19. This CDR3 is built from 16 residues. In the authors' methods: Nucleated cell number was recorded as an estimate derived from reference gene primer amplification. This table comes from immunoSEQ multiplex PCR, and its TCRdb copy is limited to in-frame clones, with some not included. V, J and clone size reflect that table, while D and trimming were determined from the DNA. The table lists approximately 90,000 clones, about nine tenths of them singletons.

The chain employs TRBV21-1 and TRBJ2-7; the D call TRBD2 from the table was never checked on the DNA. TRBV21-1 is a listed pseudogene. The sequence was obtained from a man aged 55 to 70 with COVID-19, enrolled during active disease. The material sequenced was peripheral blood. DNA for the CDR3: TGTGCCAGCAGCAATGCCGGAGGGGTCGGGACCTACGAGCAGTACTTC. This encodes CASSNAGGVGTYEQYF.